This entry concerns a single T cell receptor (beta chain). What it binds is not known. The data stem from a study of STAT5B mutations in CD4+ large granular lymphocyte leukemia. Findings and limits, study-wide: Data were not HLA-matched across samples. Top patient clones used TRBV06 genes more often: 8/27 versus 2/35 in controls.

Sequencing used immunoSEQ multiplex PCR; TCRdb keeps in-frame clones, though not all of them. The table has some 35,000 clones, roughly 71% seen once. The germline V gene has CDR1 SGDLS and CDR2 YYNGEE. V was cut by 1 base and J by 6 bases, with 9 bases left in between. This CDR3 contains 13 residues. The sequence came from a human donor in good health. The chain recombines TRBV9 with TRBJ2-3, with unresolved D. Specimen: CD4+ T cells from blood buffy coats. The CDR3 DNA follows: TGTGCCAGCAGCGTATTCGAGAGCGATACGCAGTATTTT. Protein product: CASSVFESDTQYF.